This T cell receptor beta chain came from a study of blood T cell repertoires in COVID-19. As for the study in general: COVID-19 samples, acute and convalescent, were from the United States, Italy and Spain.

The V gene lost 4 bases and the J gene lost 9 bases, with 15 bases spanning the gap. CDR1 is SGHRS and CDR2 is YFSETQ in the germline V gene. The CDR3 sequence is 13 residues long. The authors' processing: How many nucleated cells were present was estimated from reference gene primer amplification. Method: immunoSEQ multiplex PCR; TCRdb's copy keeps in-frame clones and lacks some. The D gene and trimming were derived from the DNA, and the V and J assignments and clone size from that table. The sample holds some 68,000 clones; roughly four fifths are singletons and the top ten take under 30%. The genes are TRBV5-1 and TRBJ2-3; D call uncertain. This receptor was taken from a man between 65 and 85 years old with acute or convalescent COVID-19. Sample: peripheral blood. The CDR3 DNA sequence: TGCGCCAGCAGCCTCACGGTGCAATCAACGCAGTATTTT. This codes for CASSLTVQSTQYF.